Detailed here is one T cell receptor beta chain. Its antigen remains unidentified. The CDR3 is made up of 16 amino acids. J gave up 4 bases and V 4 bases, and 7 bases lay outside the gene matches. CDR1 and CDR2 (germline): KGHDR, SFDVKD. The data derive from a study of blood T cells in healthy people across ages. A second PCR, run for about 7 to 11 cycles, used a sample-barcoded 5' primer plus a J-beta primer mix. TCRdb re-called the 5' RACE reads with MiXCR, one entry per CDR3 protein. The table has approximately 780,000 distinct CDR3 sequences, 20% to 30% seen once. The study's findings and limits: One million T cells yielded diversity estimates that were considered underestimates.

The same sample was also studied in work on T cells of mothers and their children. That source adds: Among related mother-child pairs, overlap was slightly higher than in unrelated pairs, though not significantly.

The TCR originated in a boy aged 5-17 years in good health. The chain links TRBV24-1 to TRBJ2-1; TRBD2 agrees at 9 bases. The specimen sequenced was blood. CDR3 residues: CATSDRIAGAYNEQFF. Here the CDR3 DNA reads TGTGCCACCAGTGACCGCATAGCGGGGGCATACAATGAGCAGTTCTTC.